These 9 T cell receptor beta chains were sequenced from one sample in a study of T cells in Graves' hyperthyroidism and ophthalmopathy. Amplified TCR beta CDR3 regions came from RNA transcripts. The HTBI primer set drove a first-round RT-PCR of the TCR CDR3. TCRdb itself ran the multiplex PCR reads through MiXCR, one entry per CDR3 protein. The sample yields nearly 600,000 distinct CDR3 sequences, over 12% seen once. Input material: blood. All receptors derive from a woman aged 18-29 years with Graves' ophthalmopathy.

The chain uses TRBV11-2 and TRBJ2-5, with 12 bases aligning to TRBD1. From germline, CDR1 is SGHAT and CDR2 FQNNGV. The junction had 13 bases not matched to a gene; V was cut back by 4 bases and J by 4 bases. The CDR3 contains 18 residues. This CDR3 reads CASSWPGTGGPLRETQYF. CDR3 DNA: TGTGCCAGCAGCTGGCCCGGGACAGGGGGCCCCCTAAGAGAGACCCAGTACTTC.

This clonotype was observed at least ten times. The chain links TRBV27 to TRBJ1-2; 11 bases align to TRBD1. V gave up 4 bases and J gave up 8 bases; unmatched junction bases: 9. CDR3 length: 15 amino acids. Looked up from germline, CDR1 is MNHEY and CDR2 is SMNVEV (reference sequence). The CDR3 protein is CASSWTGGDNGGYTF. CDR3 coding DNA: TGTGCCAGCAGTTGGACAGGGGGCGATAACGGGGGCTACACCTTC.

This clonotype was picked up many times. The chain joins TRBV12-3 or TRBV12-4 to TRBJ2-7, with D possibly matching TRBD1 (5 bases). CDR3 length: 15 residues. Trimming stripped 1 base from V and 3 bases from J, with 13 bases between. The CDR3 bases are TGTGCCAGCAGTTTAGAGGCCAGGGCTGTCTACGAGCAGTACTTC. Translated, it gives CASSLEARAVYEQYF.

In this sample, this clonotype turned up a few times. The CDR3 bases are TGTGCCAGCAGTTACCGCGCTAGCGGGAACAATGAGCAGTTCTTC. It encodes CASSYRASGNNEQFF. This chain uses TRBV6-5 with TRBJ2-1; TRBD2 matches at 9 bases. The CDR3 covers 15 residues. Germline V gives CDR1 MNHEY, CDR2 SVGAGI. V lost 2 bases and J lost 5; bases outside the gene matches: 4.

As concerns this clonotype: Its ends do not fully match the called genes, so a read error is possible. The chain recombines TRBV6-5 with TRBJ2-1, with D tentatively TRBD2 (7 bases). The germline CDR1 and CDR2 sequences are MNHEY and SVGAGI. The CDR3 loop spans 14 amino acids. CDR3 protein: CASSHSQGRGEQFF. The CDR3 DNA reads TGTGCCAGCAGTCACTCCCAGGGGAGGGGTGAGCAGTTCTTC.

This clonotype was seen many times. CDR3 in DNA: TGTGCCAGCAGCCAAGGGACAGGGGAACAACGTTCCCTCCACTTT. Amino acid sequence: CASSQGTGEQRSLHF. The V call is TRBV7-9, the J call TRBJ1-6; the match to TRBD1 covers 10 bases. Germline CDR1 SEHNR, CDR2 FQNEAQ (reference sequence). With 5 bases clipped from V and 14 bases from J, the junction kept 12 bases outside the gene matches. This CDR3 region has 15 residues.

The chain combines TRBV5-5 with TRBJ2-3; 11 positions agree with TRBD1. The germline CDR1 and CDR2 sequences are SGHKS and YYEKEE (reference sequence). The junction had 8 bases not matched to a gene; V was cut back by 3 bases and J by 5 bases. This CDR3 has 16 residues. The CDR3 is CASSSGGGTGGDTQYF. DNA for the CDR3: TGTGCCAGCAGCTCCGGGGGGGGGACAGGGGGAGATACGCAGTATTTT.

This clonotype has at least ten counts. J is TRBJ2-5 and V is TRBV20-1; 8 bases align to TRBD1. Germline-derived CDR1 and CDR2 are DFQATT and SNEGSKA (reference sequence). With V trimmed by 5 bases and J by 3 bases, 8 bases remained unmatched. The CDR3 has 14 amino acids. CDR3 coding DNA: TGCAGTGCTCGTCCAGACAGGGGAGAAGAGACCCAGTACTTC. Its translation is CSARPDRGEETQYF.

This clonotype was detected ten times or more. The gene calls are TRBV12-3 or TRBV12-4 and TRBJ2-1, with D tentatively TRBD1 (5 bases). V lost 4 bases and J lost 4, with 8 bases in between. This CDR3 comprises 13 residues. Written as DNA, the CDR3 is TGTGCCAGCAGTTGGACAAGGTACAATGAGCAGTTCTTC. Residues: CASSWTRYNEQFF.